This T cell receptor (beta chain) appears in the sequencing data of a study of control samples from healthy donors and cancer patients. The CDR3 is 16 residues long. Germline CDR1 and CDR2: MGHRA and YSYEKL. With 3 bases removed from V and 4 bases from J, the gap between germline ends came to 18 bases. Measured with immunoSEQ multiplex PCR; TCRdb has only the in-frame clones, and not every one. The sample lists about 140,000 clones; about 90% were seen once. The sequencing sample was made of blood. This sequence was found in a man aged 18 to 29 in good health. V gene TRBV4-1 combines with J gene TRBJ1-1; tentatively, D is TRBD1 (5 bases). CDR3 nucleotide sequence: TGCGCCAGCAGCCAGCCTCGGGGCGGGGGAAGCACTGAAGCTTTCTTT. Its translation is CASSQPRGGGSTEAFF.